This T cell receptor beta chain is drawn from a study of cytomegalovirus exposure and HLA in healthy donors. Study-wide results and caveats: Further analysis, carried out later, found HLA-associated TCR beta chains more clonally expanded than equally common other chains. A later analysis reportedly found fewer N-insertions in an Asian-associated ancestry cluster than the roughly 670-donor mean. One variant, a missense change in DCLRE1C, was linked in a later analysis to TCR beta V- and J-gene trimming.

The PCR used 60 Vbeta and 13 Jbeta primers. The protocol was immunoSEQ multiplex PCR, while the TCRdb copy is restricted to in-frame clones and leaves out a portion. The sample records under 200,000 clones, 65% to 90% being singletons. As concerns this clone: Its antigen is as yet unknown.

Source material: PBMCs. The clonotype was recovered from a man aged 50 to 59 in good health and CMV-seropositive.

CDR3 in amino acids: CASSFPRIWAYEQYV. CDR3 nucleotide sequence: TGCGCCAGCAGCTTCCCACGAATATGGGCCTACGAGCAGTACGTC. J is TRBJ2-7 and V is TRBV5-1, with D unclear. This CDR3 region has 15 residues. Germline CDR1 is SGHRS and CDR2 is YFSETQ. Trimming cost V 2 bases and J 2 bases, with 14 bases left between them.